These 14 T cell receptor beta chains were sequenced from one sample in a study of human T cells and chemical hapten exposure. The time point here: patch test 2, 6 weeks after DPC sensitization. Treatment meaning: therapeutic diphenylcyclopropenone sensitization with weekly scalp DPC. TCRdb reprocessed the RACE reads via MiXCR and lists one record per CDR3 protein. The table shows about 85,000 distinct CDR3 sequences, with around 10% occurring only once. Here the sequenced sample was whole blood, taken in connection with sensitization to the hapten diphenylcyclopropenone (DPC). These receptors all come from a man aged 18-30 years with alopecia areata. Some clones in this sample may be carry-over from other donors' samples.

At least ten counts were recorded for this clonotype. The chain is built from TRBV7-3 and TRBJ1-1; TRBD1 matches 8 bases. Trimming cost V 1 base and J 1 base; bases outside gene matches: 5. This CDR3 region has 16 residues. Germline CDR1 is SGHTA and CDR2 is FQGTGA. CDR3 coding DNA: TGTGCCAGCAGCTTAAATCCGGGACAGGCGAACACTGAAGCTTTCTTT. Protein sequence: CASSLNPGQANTEAFF.

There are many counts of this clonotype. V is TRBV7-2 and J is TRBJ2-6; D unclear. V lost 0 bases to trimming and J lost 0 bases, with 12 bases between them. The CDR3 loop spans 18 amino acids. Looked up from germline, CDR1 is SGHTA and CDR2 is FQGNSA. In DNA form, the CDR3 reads TGTGCCAGCAGCTTAGCTCGTTTCGGAGACTCTGGGGCCAACGTCCTGACTTTC. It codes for CASSLARFGDSGANVLTF.

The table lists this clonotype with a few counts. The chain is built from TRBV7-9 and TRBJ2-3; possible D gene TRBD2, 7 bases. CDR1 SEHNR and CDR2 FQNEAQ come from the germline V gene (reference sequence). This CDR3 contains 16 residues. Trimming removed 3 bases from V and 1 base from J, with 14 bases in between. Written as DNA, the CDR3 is TGTGCCAGCAGCTTCCCGGGGGGCGGCGGCACAGATACGCAGTATTTT. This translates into CASSFPGGGGTDTQYF.

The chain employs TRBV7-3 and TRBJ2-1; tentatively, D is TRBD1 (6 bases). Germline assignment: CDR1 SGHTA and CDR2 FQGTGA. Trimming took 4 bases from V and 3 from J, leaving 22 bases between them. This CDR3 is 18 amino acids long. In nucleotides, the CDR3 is TGTGCCAGCAGCTCCACGGGACAAGGCTTTATCGGCTACAATGAGCAGTTCTTC. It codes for CASSSTGQGFIGYNEQFF.

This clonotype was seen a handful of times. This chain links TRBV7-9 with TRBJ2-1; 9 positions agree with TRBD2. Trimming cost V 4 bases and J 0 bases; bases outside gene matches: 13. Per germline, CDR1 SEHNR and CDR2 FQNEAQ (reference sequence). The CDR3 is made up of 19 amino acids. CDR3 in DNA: TGTGCCAGCAGCTCCCCGGGACTAGCCGTGAGGAGCTCCTACAATGAGCAGTTCTTC. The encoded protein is CASSSPGLAVRSSYNEQFF.

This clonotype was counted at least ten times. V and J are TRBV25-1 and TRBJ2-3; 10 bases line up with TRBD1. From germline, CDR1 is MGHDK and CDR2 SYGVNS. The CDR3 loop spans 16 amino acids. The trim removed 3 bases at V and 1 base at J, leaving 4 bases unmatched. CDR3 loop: CASSEVGTGGTDTQYF. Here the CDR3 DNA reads TGTGCCAGCAGTGAGGTTGGGACAGGGGGCACAGATACGCAGTATTTT.

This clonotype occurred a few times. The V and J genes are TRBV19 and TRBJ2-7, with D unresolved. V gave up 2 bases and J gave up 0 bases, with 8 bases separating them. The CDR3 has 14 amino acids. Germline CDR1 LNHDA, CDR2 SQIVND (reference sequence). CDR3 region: CASSISVSSYEQYF. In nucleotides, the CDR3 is TGTGCCAGTAGTATAAGCGTAAGCTCCTACGAGCAGTACTTC.

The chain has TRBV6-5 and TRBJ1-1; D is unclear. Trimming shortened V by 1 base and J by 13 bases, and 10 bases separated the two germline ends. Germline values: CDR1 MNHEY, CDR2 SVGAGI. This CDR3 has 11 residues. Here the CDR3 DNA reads TGTGCCAGCAGTTACTACGGTACAAATTTCTTT. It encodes CASSYYGTNFF.

The CDR3 reads CASSTRWIMKGDIQYF. CDR3 DNA sequence: TGTGCCAGTAGTACCAGGTGGATAATGAAAGGGGACATTCAGTACTTC. This sequence joins TRBV19 and TRBJ2-4; D perhaps matches TRBD1 (5 bases). V was clipped by 4 bases and J by 8 bases, with 21 bases between them. Germline V lookup: CDR1 LNHDA, CDR2 SQIVND (reference sequence). The CDR3 is 16 residues long.

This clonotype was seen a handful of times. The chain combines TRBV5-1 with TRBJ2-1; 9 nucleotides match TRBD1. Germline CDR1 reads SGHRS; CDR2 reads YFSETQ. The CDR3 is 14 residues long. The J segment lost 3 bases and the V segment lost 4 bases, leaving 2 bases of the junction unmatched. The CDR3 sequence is CASSRDRDYNEQFF. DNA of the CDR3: TGCGCCAGCAGCCGGGACAGGGACTACAATGAGCAGTTCTTC.

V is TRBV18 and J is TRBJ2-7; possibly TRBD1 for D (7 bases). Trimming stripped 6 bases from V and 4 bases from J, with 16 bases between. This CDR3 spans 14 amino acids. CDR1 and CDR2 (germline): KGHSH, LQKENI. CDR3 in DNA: TGTGCCAGCTCGCCGTCAGGGGGGACTTACGAGCAGTACGTC. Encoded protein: CASSPSGGTYEQYV.

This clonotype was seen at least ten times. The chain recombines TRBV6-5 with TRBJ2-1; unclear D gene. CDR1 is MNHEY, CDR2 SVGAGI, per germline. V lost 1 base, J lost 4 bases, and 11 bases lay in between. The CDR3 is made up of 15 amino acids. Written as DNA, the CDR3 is TGTGCCAGCAGTTACTTACGGCAGGCGTACAATGAGCAGTTCTTC. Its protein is CASSYLRQAYNEQFF.

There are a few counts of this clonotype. This chain's CDR3 is CASSAFSAQREQFF. The CDR3 DNA is TGTGCCAGCAGCGCGTTCTCGGCGCAACGCGAGCAGTTCTTC. The chain carries TRBV7-6 and TRBJ2-1; D not certain. CDR1 is SGHVS and CDR2 is FNYEAQ in the germline V gene. CDR3 length: 14 residues. V gave up 5 bases and J gave up 10 bases, with 18 bases separating them.

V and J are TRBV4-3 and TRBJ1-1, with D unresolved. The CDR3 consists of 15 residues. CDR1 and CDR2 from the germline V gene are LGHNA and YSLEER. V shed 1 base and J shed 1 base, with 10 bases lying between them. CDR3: CASSQGTGKNTEAFF. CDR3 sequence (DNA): TGCGCCAGCAGCCAAGGGACGGGTAAGAACACTGAAGCTTTCTTT.